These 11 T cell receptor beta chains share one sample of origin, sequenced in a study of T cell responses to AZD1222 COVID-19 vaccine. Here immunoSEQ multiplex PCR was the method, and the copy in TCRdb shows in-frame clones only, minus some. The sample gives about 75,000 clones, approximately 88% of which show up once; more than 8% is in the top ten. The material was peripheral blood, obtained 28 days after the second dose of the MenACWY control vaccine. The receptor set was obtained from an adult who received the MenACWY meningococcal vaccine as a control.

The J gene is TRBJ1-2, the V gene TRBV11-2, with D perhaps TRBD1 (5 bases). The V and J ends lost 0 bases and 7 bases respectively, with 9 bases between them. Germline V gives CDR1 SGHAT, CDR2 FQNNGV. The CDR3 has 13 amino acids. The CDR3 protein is CASSLDRGSGYTF. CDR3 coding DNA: TGTGCCAGCAGCTTAGATCGGGGGTCTGGCTACACCTTC.

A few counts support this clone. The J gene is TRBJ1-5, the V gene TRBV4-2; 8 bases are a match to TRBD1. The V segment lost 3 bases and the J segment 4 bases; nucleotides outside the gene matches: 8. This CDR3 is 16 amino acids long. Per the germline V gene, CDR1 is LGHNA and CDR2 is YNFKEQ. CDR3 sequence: CASSHLGQGENQPQHF. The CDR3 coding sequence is TGTGCCAGCAGCCATCTCGGACAGGGAGAAAATCAGCCCCAGCATTTT.

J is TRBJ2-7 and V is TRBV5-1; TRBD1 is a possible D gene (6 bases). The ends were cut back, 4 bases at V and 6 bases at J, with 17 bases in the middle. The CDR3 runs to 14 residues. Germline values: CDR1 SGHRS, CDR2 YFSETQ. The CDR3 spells CASSLLGDISEQYF. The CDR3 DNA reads TGCGCCAGCAGCCTCCTTGGGGACATCTCCGAGCAGTACTTC.

The CDR3: CAISETGLAGLTDTQYF. In nucleotides, the CDR3 is TGTGCCATCAGTGAGACGGGACTAGCGGGGCTCACAGATACGCAGTATTTT. The chain carries TRBV10-3 and TRBJ2-3; TRBD2 matches at 13 bases. The germline CDR1 and CDR2 sequences are ENHRY and SYGVKD. The CDR3 loop spans 17 amino acids. V gave up 2 bases and J gave up 2 bases; unmatched junction bases: 4.

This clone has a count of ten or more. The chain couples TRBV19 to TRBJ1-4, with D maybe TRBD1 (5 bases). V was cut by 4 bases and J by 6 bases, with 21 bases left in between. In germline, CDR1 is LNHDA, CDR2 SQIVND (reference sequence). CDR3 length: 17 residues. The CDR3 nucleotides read TGTGCCAGTAGTACAAAGACCGACCGACTGGGGGATGAAAAACTGTTTTTT. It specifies CASSTKTDRLGDEKLFF.

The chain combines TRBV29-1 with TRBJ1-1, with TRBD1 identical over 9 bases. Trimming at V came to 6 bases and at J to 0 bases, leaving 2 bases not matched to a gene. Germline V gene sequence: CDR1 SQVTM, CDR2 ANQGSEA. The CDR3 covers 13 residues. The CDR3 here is CSVQGAMNTEAFF. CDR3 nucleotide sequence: TGCAGCGTACAGGGGGCAATGAACACTGAAGCTTTCTTT.

The CDR3 here is CASSFSQGTNYGYTF. The CDR3, as DNA: TGCGCCAGCAGCTTTTCACAGGGGACTAACTATGGCTACACCTTC. This rearrangement joins TRBV5-1 to TRBJ1-2; 7 bases are a match to TRBD1. After removal of 2 bases from V and 0 bases from J, the junction contained 4 bases not matched to a gene. This CDR3 region has 15 residues. Germline CDR1 SGHRS, CDR2 YFSETQ.

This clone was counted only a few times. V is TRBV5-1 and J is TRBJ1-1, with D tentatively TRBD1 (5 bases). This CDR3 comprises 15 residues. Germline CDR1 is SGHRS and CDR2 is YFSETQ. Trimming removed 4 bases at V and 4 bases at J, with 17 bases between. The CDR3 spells CASSVKLEGTTEAFF. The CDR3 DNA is TGCGCCAGCAGCGTAAAATTGGAGGGGACCACTGAAGCTTTCTTT. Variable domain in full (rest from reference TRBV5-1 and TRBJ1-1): KAGVTQTPRYLIKTRGQQVTLSCSPISGHRSVSWYQQTPGQGLQFLFEYFSETQRNKGNFPGRFSGRQFSNSRSEMNVSTLELGDSALYLCASSVKLEGTTEAFFGQGTRLTVV.

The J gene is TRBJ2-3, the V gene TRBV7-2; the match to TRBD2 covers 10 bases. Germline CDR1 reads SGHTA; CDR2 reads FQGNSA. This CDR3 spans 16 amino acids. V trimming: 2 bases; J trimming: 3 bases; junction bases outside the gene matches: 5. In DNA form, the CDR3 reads TGTGCCAGCAGCTTATACAGCGGGGGGGCTACAGATACGCAGTATTTT. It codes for CASSLYSGGATDTQYF.

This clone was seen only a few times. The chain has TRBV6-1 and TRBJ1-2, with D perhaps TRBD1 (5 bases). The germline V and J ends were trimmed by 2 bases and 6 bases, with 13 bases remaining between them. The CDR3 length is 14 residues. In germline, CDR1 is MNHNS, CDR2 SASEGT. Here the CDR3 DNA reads TGTGCCAGCAGTGAAAACGCAGGGAGGAATGGCTACACCTTC. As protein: CASSENAGRNGYTF.

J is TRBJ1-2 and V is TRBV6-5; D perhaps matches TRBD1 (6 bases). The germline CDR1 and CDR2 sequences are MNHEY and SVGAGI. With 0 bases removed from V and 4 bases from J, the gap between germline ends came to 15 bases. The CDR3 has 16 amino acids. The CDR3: CASSYSRRGGAYGYTF. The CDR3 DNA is TGTGCCAGCAGTTACTCTAGGAGGGGGGGCGCCTATGGCTACACCTTC.